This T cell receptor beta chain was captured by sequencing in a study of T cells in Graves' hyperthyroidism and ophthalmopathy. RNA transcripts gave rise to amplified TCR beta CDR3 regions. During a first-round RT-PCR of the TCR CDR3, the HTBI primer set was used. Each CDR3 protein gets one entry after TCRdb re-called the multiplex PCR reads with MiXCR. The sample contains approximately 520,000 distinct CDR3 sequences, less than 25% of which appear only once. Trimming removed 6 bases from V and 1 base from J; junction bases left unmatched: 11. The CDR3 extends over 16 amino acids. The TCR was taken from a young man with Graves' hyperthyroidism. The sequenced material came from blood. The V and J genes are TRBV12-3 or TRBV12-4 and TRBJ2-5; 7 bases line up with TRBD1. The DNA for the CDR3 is TGTGCCAGCAGCCCTTACGGCACAGGGGTCCAAGAGACCCAGTACTTC. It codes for CASSPYGTGVQETQYF.